The sequence of this TCR beta chain was determined in a study of CD8 T cells in ankylosing spondylitis (TCRdb year 2017). Concerning the study at large: The study set out to find disease-linked TCR variants by profiling T cell receptor beta repertoires in ankylosing spondylitis patients and healthy donors. In total, the full study cohort was made up of 85 to 140 healthy donors and approximately 27 ankylosing spondylitis patients. Peripheral blood was sampled, and synovial fluid was additionally collected from ankylosing spondylitis patients.

General conclusions and limits of the study: According to the report, matched synovial fluid samples from ankylosing spondylitis patients were significantly enriched for the disease-linked clones. A TCR beta motif of eight highly homologous amino acid variants appeared characteristic of blood from ankylosing spondylitis patients. Some TCR beta motif variants had previously been reported in synovial fluid and blood of reactive arthritis patients, which suggested common disease-initiation mechanisms. A CD8+ phenotype was shown by the disease-linked clones, which were found at relatively low frequencies in peripheral blood.

Looking up the germline V gene (reference sequence) yields CDR1 DFQATT and CDR2 SNEGSKA. Spanning cysteine to phenylalanine, the CDR3 consists of 15 amino acids. Of all the DNA, just the CDR3 is kept, 45 bases in frame from base 1. Compared with germline, V lacks 1 base and J lacks 3 bases; bases without a gene match: 5. Regarding this clonotype: Its recognized antigen is unknown. Base qualities were left out, and no much larger clone turns up one base away.

TCRdb names Illumina HiSeq 2500 as the instrument used. TCR beta libraries were prepared by quantitative 5'-RACE with molecular barcodes. From the authors' description of their analysis: Disease-linked TCR variants were identified with a new computational method built on a probabilistic model of VDJ rearrangement. TCRdb reprocessed the public reads (quality trimming at Q25 with fastp, clone calling with MiXCR) and kept in-frame beta chains. Each record represents a unique CDR3 protein, reported with the most common genes and DNA among its rows. In this record, the V and J calls reflect TCRdb's handling and not the investigators' own analysis. The sample table records some 270,000 distinct CDR3 sequences; 15% to 20% of these occur just once. The ten largest make up roughly 34% of the sample.

The V gene is TRBV20-1 and the J gene is TRBJ2-3, with 9 junctional bases fitting TRBD2. Sequencing was done on a sample of blood, either unsorted or a sorted T cell fraction (not recorded which). This TCR derives from a male donor with ankylosing spondylitis or in good health (not recorded which). CDR3 sequence: CSARGKREVTDTQYF. DNA sequence: TGCAGTGCTAGAGGAAAGCGGGAGGTGACAGATACGCAGTATTTT.